This entry lists 25 T cell receptor beta chains sequenced from one sample in a study of T-cell reconstitution after alpha-beta-depleted transplantation in children. The library targeted TCRbeta and was prepared with unique molecular identifiers. Via MiXCR, TCRdb re-called the PCR reads, giving one row per CDR3 protein. The sample lists about 310,000 distinct CDR3 sequences, approximately 23% occurring once. The sample consisted of PBMCs, mostly from graft donor cells, taken 180 days after TCRalphabeta/CD19-depleted stem cell transplant. These receptors came from a male patient between 10 and 17 years old who had a stem cell transplant for acute lymphoblastic leukemia, so the T cells may come from the graft donor.

This clonotype was seen only a few times. The rearrangement joins TRBV12-3 or TRBV12-4 to TRBJ2-4, with D unresolved. The CDR3 has 13 amino acids. Trimming removed 3 bases from V and 12 bases from J, with 15 bases in between. The CDR3, as DNA: TGTGCCAGCAGTTTCGTGAAGGATCAGGATCAGTACTTC. It is translated as CASSFVKDQDQYF.

This chain links TRBV7-3 with TRBJ2-7; D not resolved. Germline V CDR1 and CDR2: SGHTA, FQGTGA. There are 15 residues in the CDR3. Trimming left V 2 bases short and J 2 bases short, with 13 bases between. CDR3 in amino acids: CASSLGFPATYEQYF. CDR3 nucleotide sequence: TGTGCCAGCAGCTTAGGTTTCCCGGCGACCTACGAGCAGTACTTC.

There are a few counts of this clonotype. The V and J genes are TRBV29-1 and TRBJ2-5, with 7 bases fitting TRBD2. This CDR3 comprises 13 residues. V lost 5 bases and J lost 4; bases outside the gene matches: 7. The germline V gene encodes CDR1 SQVTM and CDR2 ANQGSEA. The CDR3 coding sequence is TGCAGCGTTTGGGGCGGGGGACGAGAGACCCAGTACTTC. Protein: CSVWGGGRETQYF. Supplemented by reference TRBV29-1 and TRBJ2-5, the full variable domain reads SAVISQKPSRDICQRGTSLTIQCQVDSQVTMMFWYRQQPGQSLTLIATANQGSEATYESGFVIDKFPISRPNLTFSTLTVSNMSPEDSSIYLCSVWGGGRETQYFGPGTRLLVL.

Worth noting for this clonotype: An end of the junction does not agree with germline; a read error may underlie this. The chain's CDR3 is CATSALTSGSVSSYNEHFF. For the CDR3, the DNA is TGTGCCACCAGTGCACTGACTAGCGGGAGTGTAAGCTCCTACAATGAGCATTTCTTC. The chain combines TRBV24-1 with TRBJ2-1; 12 bases are shared with TRBD2. The CDR3 spans 19 residues. The germline V gene encodes CDR1 KGHDR and CDR2 SFDVKD.

This sequence joins TRBV29-1 and TRBJ1-2, with D hard to call. The CDR3 is 13 amino acids. V lost 3 bases and J 4 bases, leaving 12 bases between the germline ends. The germline CDR1 and CDR2 sequences are SQVTM and ANQGSEA. CDR3 coding DNA: TGCAGCGTTGAGGGCAGTAGGGCCTATGGCTACACCTTC. Translating gives CSVEGSRAYGYTF.

The J gene is TRBJ2-1, the V gene TRBV28; the match to TRBD2 covers 13 bases. The germline gives CDR1 MDHEN, CDR2 SYDVKM. The CDR3 is 19 residues long. The V segment lost 6 bases and the J segment 7 bases; nucleotides outside the gene matches: 18. The CDR3 DNA is TGTGCCAGCAGCTCCTCATTCCCCCGGACTAGCGGGAGTCGGAATGAGCAGTTCTTC. This gives the protein CASSSSFPRTSGSRNEQFF.

J is TRBJ2-7 and V is TRBV13; a weak D match, TRBD2 (6 bases). V was clipped by 5 bases and J by 3 bases, with 14 bases between them. The CDR3 covers 14 residues. CDR1 and CDR2 from the germline V gene are PRHDT and FYEKMQ (reference sequence). The CDR3, as DNA: TGTGCCAGCAGCGTTCGGGACTTACTCTACGAGCAGTACTTC. Residues: CASSVRDLLYEQYF.

The V and J genes are TRBV10-3 and TRBJ1-2, with a weak D call TRBD1 (6 bases). Germline loops: CDR1 ENHRY, CDR2 SYGVKD. The CDR3 has 13 amino acids. Between the trimmed V and J ends, which lost 10 bases and 0 bases, there was a span of 12 bases. As DNA, the CDR3 is TGTGCCAGCAGGGGATTAGCTAACTATGGCTACACCTTC. Its protein product is CASRGLANYGYTF.

V gene TRBV12-3 or TRBV12-4 combines with J gene TRBJ2-2; 7 bases map to TRBD1. The CDR3 length is 16 residues. V shed 6 bases and J 7 bases; nucleotides not matched to a gene: 14. CDR3 residues: CASRTNRGRFSGELFF. In DNA form, the CDR3 reads TGTGCCAGCAGGACAAACAGGGGTCGATTCAGCGGGGAGCTGTTTTTT.

The V and J genes are TRBV7-7 and TRBJ2-1; weak D call: TRBD2 (6 bases). The V and J ends lost 5 bases and 0 bases respectively, with 14 bases between them. CDR3 length equals 16 residues. Germline V gene data show CDR1 as SSHAT and CDR2 as FNYEAQ (reference sequence). The chain's CDR3 is CASSLGLPSSYNEQFF. In nucleotides, the CDR3 is TGTGCCAGCAGCCTGGGACTTCCTAGCTCCTACAATGAGCAGTTCTTC.

This clonotype was seen repeatedly, ten times or more. The CDR3 reads CASSFGQPDEQYF. CDR3 sequence (DNA): TGCGCCAGCAGCTTTGGACAGCCAGACGAGCAGTACTTC. This sequence joins TRBV5-1 and TRBJ2-7, with a weak D call TRBD1 (6 bases). There are 13 residues in the CDR3. Trimming stripped 2 bases from V and 5 bases from J, with 11 bases between. Germline CDR1 SGHRS, CDR2 YFSETQ.

This chain connects TRBV20-1 to TRBJ1-1; D possibly corresponds to TRBD1 (6 bases). The ends were cut back, 5 bases at V and 5 bases at J, with 27 bases in the middle. Germline CDR1 is DFQATT and CDR2 is SNEGSKA (reference sequence). CDR3 length: 17 amino acids. The CDR3 bases are TGCAGTGCTGGTCAATCAGGGGCCAGAACCGCGAGGACTGAAGCTTTCTTT. It translates to CSAGQSGARTARTEAFF.

The chain recombines TRBV7-3 with TRBJ2-3; D possibly matches TRBD1 or TRBD2 (7 bases each). Germline loops: CDR1 SGHTA, CDR2 FQGTGA. The V and J ends lost 1 base and 5 bases respectively, with 25 bases between them. The CDR3 loop spans 19 amino acids. CDR3 coding DNA: TGTGCCAGCAGCTTAAAGGGTTGGGCCACAGGGGAGGGGAAAGATACGCAGTATTTT. Amino acid sequence: CASSLKGWATGEGKDTQYF. Supplemented by reference TRBV7-3 and TRBJ2-3, the full variable domain reads GAGVSQTPSNKVTEKGKYVELRCDPISGHTALYWYRQSLGQGPEFLIYFQGTGAADDSGLPNDRFFAVRPEGSVSTLKIQRTERGDSAVYLCASSLKGWATGEGKDTQYFGPGTRLTVL.

This clonotype was detected only a few times. The CDR3 bases are TGCGCCAGCAGCCGACCGGGACAGGGGGACGAGCAGTACTTC. Protein sequence: CASSRPGQGDEQYF. The chain uses TRBV4-1 and TRBJ2-7; TRBD1 aligns across 11 bases. This CDR3 comprises 14 residues. Germline V gives CDR1 MGHRA, CDR2 YSYEKL. V lost 4 bases to trimming and J lost 5 bases; unmatched junction nucleotides: 4.

This clonotype showed up many times. V and J are TRBV20-1 and TRBJ2-5; D is ambiguous. The CDR3 runs to 11 residues. Germline CDR1 DFQATT, CDR2 SNEGSKA (reference sequence). The V end was cut by 5 bases, the J end by 3 bases, with 7 bases between. The CDR3 bases are TGCAGTGCTCTATCGGAAGAGACCCAGTACTTC. It yields the protein CSALSEETQYF.

As for this clonotype: Germline and junction disagree at one end, which may indicate a read error. This rearrangement joins TRBV12-3 or TRBV12-4 to TRBJ2-4; 9 nucleotides agree with TRBD1. The CDR3 spans 13 residues. CDR3 coding DNA: TGTGCCGGCAGCGAACAGGGGGCGAACATTCAGTACTTC. Translation gives CAGSEQGANIQYF.

This clonotype was detected many times. V is TRBV5-1 and J is TRBJ2-1; D remains unclear. The CDR3 runs to 13 residues. CDR1 is SGHRS and CDR2 is YFSETQ in the germline V gene. V shed 4 bases and J shed 7 bases, with 12 bases lying between them. CDR3 DNA: TGCGCCAGCAGCCCCCAATATGTAAATGAGCAGTTCTTC. This sequence encodes CASSPQYVNEQFF.

The V and J genes are TRBV20-1 and TRBJ2-5, with D maybe TRBD1 (6 bases). The germline gives CDR1 DFQATT, CDR2 SNEGSKA (reference sequence). Trimming pared 5 bases from V and 7 bases from J, leaving 17 bases between. This CDR3 is built from 13 residues. The chain's CDR3 is CSAVGASRGTQYF. In DNA form, the CDR3 reads TGCAGTGCTGTGGGGGCTTCTAGAGGGACCCAGTACTTC.

In its sample, this clonotype was seen a few times. The J gene is TRBJ2-7, the V gene TRBV20-1; 9 bases agree with TRBD2. Germline V gene data show CDR1 as DFQATT and CDR2 as SNEGSKA (reference sequence). V was clipped by 4 bases and J by 2 bases; unmatched bases: 9. This CDR3 has 15 residues. CDR3 residues: CSAKGPAGGTYEQYF. The CDR3 DNA is TGCAGTGCTAAGGGACCAGCGGGAGGTACCTACGAGCAGTACTTC.

This clonotype was seen more than once but under ten times. The chain carries TRBV20-1 and TRBJ2-5; a possible D gene is TRBD2 (5 bases). In germline, CDR1 is DFQATT, CDR2 SNEGSKA (reference sequence). The V end was cut by 3 bases, the J end by 4 bases, with 9 bases between. The CDR3 extends over 12 amino acids. The DNA for the CDR3 is TGCAGTGCTAGTGGCCGGGGAGAGACCCAGTACTTC. Encoded protein: CSASGRGETQYF.

This clonotype came up a few times. The chain combines TRBV9 with TRBJ2-1, with 13 bases fitting TRBD2. The germline gives CDR1 SGDLS, CDR2 YYNGEE. The CDR3 is 17 residues long. Trimming took 3 bases from V and 7 from J; bases not matched to a gene: 10. CDR3 region: CASSGGLAGNSMNEQFF. The CDR3 region has the DNA TGTGCCAGCAGCGGGGGACTAGCGGGAAATAGTATGAATGAGCAGTTCTTC.

This clonotype occurred once. V gene TRBV18 combines with J gene TRBJ2-3, with D unclear. The germline gives CDR1 KGHSH, CDR2 LQKENI. The CDR3 length is 12 residues. Trimming took 1 base from V and 8 from J, leaving 7 bases between them. The CDR3 protein is CASSPLVGTQYF. CDR3 coding DNA: TGTGCCAGCTCACCACTCGTTGGTACGCAGTATTTT.

The rearrangement links TRBV21-1 to TRBJ2-5; the table assigns TRBD2, which was not confirmed against the DNA. TRBV21-1 is a pseudogene locus. The CDR3 length is 15 residues. As DNA, the CDR3 is TGTGCCAGCAGCAATGGACGCGGGAGTTTCAAGACCCAGTACTTC. It codes for CASSNGRGSFKTQYF.

V usage is TRBV10-2 and J usage is TRBJ2-2; 13 bases map to TRBD2. The germline V gene has CDR1 WSHSY and CDR2 SAAADI. The ends lost 9 bases at V and 1 base at J; junction bases unmatched: 2. The CDR3 sequence is 15 residues long. CDR3: CARGTSGKNTGELFF. For the CDR3, the DNA is TGCGCCAGGGGGACTAGCGGGAAGAACACCGGGGAGCTGTTTTTT.

In this sample, this clonotype turned up many times. Here the CDR3 reads CASSFGQLEAFF. For the CDR3, the DNA is TGTGCCAGCAGCTTTGGACAGCTTGAAGCTTTCTTT. The chain is built from TRBV5-5 and TRBJ1-1; D may be TRBD1 (6 bases). V was clipped by 2 bases and J by 7 bases, with 9 bases between them. CDR3 length equals 12 residues. From germline, CDR1 is SGHKS and CDR2 YYEKEE (reference sequence).